The TCR beta chain under discussion was sequenced for a study of blood T cell repertoires in COVID-19. Study-level background: T cells, B-cell-depleted T cells, or PBMCs supplied cDNA or gDNA.

In the original processing: Amplified reference gene primers provided the basis for estimating nucleated cell counts. The table came from immunoSEQ multiplex PCR; TCRdb's copy has only in-frame clones and leaves some out. That table is the source of V, J and clone size, and D and trimming were worked out from the DNA. This repertoire shows around 39,000 clones, under 90% found once; its top ten account for 9% to 13%. The CDR3 consists of 11 residues. Germline trimming cut 3 bases from V and 13 bases from J; bases unmatched to any gene: 3. CDR1 and CDR2 from the germline V gene are ENHRY and SYGVKD. V and J are TRBV10-3 and TRBJ2-7; 10 bases are a match to TRBD1. What was sequenced was peripheral blood. The sequence was obtained from a man in his 70s with acute or convalescent COVID-19. The CDR3 sequence is CAISDDRGQYF. CDR3 DNA sequence: TGTGCCATCAGTGACGACAGGGGGCAATACTTC.